This paragraph reports one TCR beta chain. This record belongs to a study of siplizumab effects on memory and regulatory T cells. Using immunoSEQ multiplex PCR, the repertoire was profiled, and TCRdb retains in-frame clones only, with some absent. The sample lists some 110,000 clones, roughly 92% occurring once. This clonotype originated in a human donor in good health. The sample was Tregs sorted from blood.

The CDR3 region has the DNA TGTGCCAGCAGTTTCGGAAGACTAGCGCCGATGAGCTCCTACGAGCAGTACTTC. It is translated as CASSFGRLAPMSSYEQYF. J is TRBJ2-7 and V is TRBV28; 8 bases map to TRBD2. Per germline, CDR1 MDHEN and CDR2 SYDVKM. This CDR3 has 18 amino acids. The J segment lost 0 bases and the V segment lost 3 bases, leaving 13 bases of the junction unmatched.